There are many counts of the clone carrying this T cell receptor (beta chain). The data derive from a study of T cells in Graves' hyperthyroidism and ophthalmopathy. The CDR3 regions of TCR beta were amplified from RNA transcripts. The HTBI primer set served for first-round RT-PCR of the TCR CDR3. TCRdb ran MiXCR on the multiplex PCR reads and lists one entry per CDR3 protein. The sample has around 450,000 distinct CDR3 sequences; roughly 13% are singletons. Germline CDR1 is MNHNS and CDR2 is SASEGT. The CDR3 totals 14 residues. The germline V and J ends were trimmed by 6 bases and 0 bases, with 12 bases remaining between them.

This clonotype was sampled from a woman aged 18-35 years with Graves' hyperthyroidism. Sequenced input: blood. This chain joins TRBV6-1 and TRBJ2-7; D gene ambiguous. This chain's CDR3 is CASSPSWSSYEQYF. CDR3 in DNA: TGTGCCAGCAGCCCCTCTTGGAGCTCCTACGAGCAGTACTTC.